The 27 T cell receptor beta chains in this list originate from one sample, sequenced in a study of cytomegalovirus exposure and HLA in healthy donors. Assay: immunoSEQ multiplex PCR; the TCRdb copy retains only in-frame clones and omits some. Of 71,000 or so clones listed, roughly 93% are singletons. Sequencing was performed on PBMCs. These receptors were collected from a woman between 18 and 30 years old in good health and CMV-seronegative.

The DNA for the CDR3 is TGTGCCAGCAGGGAATGGGGGAGCGGGGGAACCGGGGAGCTGTTTTTT. As protein: CASREWGSGGTGELFF. V usage is TRBV2 and J usage is TRBJ2-2; 8 bases fit TRBD2. The trim removed 6 bases at V and 5 bases at J, leaving 11 bases unmatched. The CDR3 is made up of 16 amino acids. Germline V gives CDR1 SNHLY, CDR2 FYNNEI.

This chain connects TRBV6-5 to TRBJ2-7; 8 bases are a match to TRBD1. Germline V gene lookup returns CDR1 MNHEY and CDR2 SVGAGI. CDR3 length equals 14 residues. V dropped 2 bases and J dropped 5; count of bases not matched to a gene: 5. CDR3 loop: CASSYRDRYHEQYF. The CDR3 DNA sequence: TGTGCCAGCAGTTACCGGGACAGGTACCACGAGCAGTACTTC.

This sequence joins TRBV7-2 and TRBJ2-7; 8 bases fit TRBD1. V shed 5 bases and J 6 bases; nucleotides not matched to a gene: 9. Germline CDR1 and CDR2: SGHTA and FQGNSA. The CDR3 extends over 14 amino acids. This chain's CDR3 is CASSPGTGPGEQYF. CDR3 nucleotides: TGTGCCAGCAGCCCCGGGACAGGACCGGGCGAGCAGTACTTC.

In its sample, this clone was seen once. The rearrangement links TRBV6-6 to TRBJ1-5; D remains ambiguous. V lost 6 bases, J lost 0 bases, and 12 bases lay in between. CDR3 length equals 15 residues. Germline V lookup: CDR1 MNHNY, CDR2 SVGAGI (reference sequence). The CDR3 region is CASSLDMASNQPQHF. The CDR3, as DNA: TGTGCCAGCAGCCTCGACATGGCTAGCAATCAGCCCCAGCATTTT.

The chain links TRBV29-1 to TRBJ2-1; TRBD2 aligns across 11 bases. V shed 7 bases and J 5 bases; nucleotides not matched to a gene: 4. Per germline, CDR1 SQVTM and CDR2 ANQGSEA. CDR3 length: 13 residues. The CDR3 region is CSAGTSGNNEQFF. The CDR3 region has the DNA TGCAGCGCCGGGACTAGCGGAAACAATGAGCAGTTCTTC.

The rearrangement uses TRBV28 and TRBJ1-1; D not certain. The CDR3 is 13 amino acids. V was cut by 1 base and J by 0 bases, with 3 bases left in between. Germline V lookup: CDR1 MDHEN, CDR2 SYDVKM. CDR3 protein: CASSLSLNTEAFF. DNA for the CDR3: TGTGCCAGCAGTTTATCATTGAACACTGAAGCTTTCTTT.

The chain links TRBV6-4 to TRBJ2-7; D gene unclear. The ends were cut back, 2 bases at V and 4 bases at J, with 12 bases in the middle. Germline V gives CDR1 MRHNA, CDR2 SNTAGT. The CDR3 is 14 residues long. CDR3 protein: CASSDPLAVYEQYF. DNA for the CDR3: TGTGCCAGCAGTGACCCCCTGGCGGTTTACGAGCAGTACTTC.

This sequence joins TRBV2 and TRBJ1-1; 9 nucleotides line up with TRBD1. CDR3 length equals 11 residues. Germline values: CDR1 SNHLY, CDR2 FYNNEI. The ends lost 5 bases at V and 12 bases at J; junction bases unmatched: 4. CDR3 sequence reads: CASSPQGATFF. CDR3 coding DNA: TGTGCCAGCAGTCCACAGGGGGCAACTTTCTTT.

This chain links TRBV27 with TRBJ1-1; a possible D gene is TRBD1 (5 bases). CDR3 length: 16 amino acids. Deletions cut 2 bases from V and 0 bases from J, with 13 bases between. CDR1 MNHEY and CDR2 SMNVEV come from the germline V gene (reference sequence). DNA for the CDR3: TGTGCCAGCAGTTTAACCCATGGGGGGATGAACACTGAAGCTTTCTTT. This encodes CASSLTHGGMNTEAFF.

A single count supports this clone. This same CDR3 is encoded by further DNA sequences in the sample. J is TRBJ1-2 and V is TRBV5-1; 9 positions agree with TRBD1. Germline V gene data show CDR1 as SGHRS and CDR2 as YFSETQ. Trimming removed 1 base from V and 2 bases from J; junction bases left unmatched: 0. The CDR3 sequence is 14 residues long. The CDR3 nucleotides read TGCGCCAGCAGCTTGACAGGGGGCAACTATGGCTACACCTTC. It codes for CASSLTGGNYGYTF.

This chain connects TRBV18 to TRBJ2-1, with 9 bases aligning to TRBD1. V trimming: 2 bases; J trimming: 8 bases; junction bases outside the gene matches: 10. CDR1 is KGHSH and CDR2 is LQKENI in the germline V gene. This CDR3 contains 16 residues. The CDR3 nucleotides are TGTGCCAGCTCACCAAGAACAGGGGGCGCGCGTGATGAGCAGTTCTTC. It encodes CASSPRTGGARDEQFF.

V usage is TRBV5-6 and J usage is TRBJ2-6, with 7 bases lining up with TRBD2. The CDR3 spans 16 residues. The V and J ends lost 2 bases and 1 base, in that order; junction bases with no gene match: 3. Germline CDR1 and CDR2: SGHDT and YYEEEE. CDR3 DNA: TGTGCCAGCAGCTTAGCGGGACGTTCTGGGGCCAACGTCCTGACTTTC. It codes for CASSLAGRSGANVLTF.

V usage is TRBV5-8 and J usage is TRBJ2-7, with 8 bases aligning to TRBD2. Germline V gene sequence: CDR1 SGHTS, CDR2 YDEGEE. J gave up 3 bases and V 4 bases, and 9 bases lay outside the gene matches. This CDR3 spans 15 amino acids. Here the CDR3 DNA reads TGTGCCAGCAGCCTTCTGCGAGCGGGGGACTACGAGCAGTACTTC. It is translated as CASSLLRAGDYEQYF.

The chain is built from TRBV19 and TRBJ2-5, with a tentative D call TRBD1 (6 bases). From germline, CDR1 is LNHDA and CDR2 SQIVND (reference sequence). The CDR3 totals 12 residues. The V gene lost 9 bases and the J gene lost 1 base, with 9 bases spanning the gap. This CDR3 is CASGTLQETQYF. DNA of the CDR3: TGTGCCAGCGGGACACTCCAAGAGACCCAGTACTTC. Using reference TRBV19 and TRBJ2-5 for the parts outside the CDR3, the full variable domain is DGGITQSPKYLFRKEGQNVTLSCEQNLNHDAMYWYRQDPGQGLRLIYYSQIVNDFQKGDIAEGYSVSREKKESFPLTVTSAQKNPTAFYLCASGTLQETQYFGPGTRLLVL.

The chain recombines TRBV9 with TRBJ1-2; TRBD1 aligns across 7 bases. The V segment lost 3 bases and the J segment 2 bases; nucleotides outside the gene matches: 7. The CDR3 runs 15 residues. CDR1 and CDR2 from the germline V gene are SGDLS and YYNGEE. CDR3 DNA: TGTGCCAGCAGCGCACCGGGACAGCTAAACTATGGCTACACCTTC. It yields the protein CASSAPGQLNYGYTF.

This clone was counted a single time. The V gene is TRBV13, the J gene TRBJ2-1; D is perhaps TRBD2 (6 bases). Germline lookup yields CDR1 PRHDT and CDR2 FYEKMQ (reference sequence). There are 16 residues in the CDR3. Trimming took off 6 bases at V and 9 bases at J, with 24 bases between the two ends. The DNA of the CDR3 is TGTGCCAGCAGGAATACGGGGGAAACAAGCATTGGTGAGCAGTTCTTC. It translates to CASRNTGETSIGEQFF.

As concerns this clone: A much larger clone differs from this one at a single base, so this may be a read error. The gene calls are TRBV2 and TRBJ2-3; TRBD2 matches at 7 bases. The CDR3 spans 15 residues. Germline CDR1 reads SNHLY; CDR2 reads FYNNEI. With V trimmed by 4 bases and J by 0 bases, 4 bases remained unmatched. The CDR3 bases are TGTGCCAGCAGTGGGATTAGCGGGAGCACAGATACGCAGTATTTT. This translates into CASSGISGSTDTQYF.

J is TRBJ2-7 and V is TRBV28; TRBD2 aligns across 7 bases. The germline V gene has CDR1 MDHEN and CDR2 SYDVKM. CDR3 size: 17 residues. V gave up 4 bases and J gave up 4 bases; unmatched junction bases: 16. The CDR3 spells CASSSSPASGGLYEQYF. The CDR3 coding sequence is TGTGCCAGCAGTTCCTCACCCGCCTCGGGGGGATTGTACGAGCAGTACTTC.

This chain links TRBV19 with TRBJ2-5; 8 positions agree with TRBD1. Looked up from germline, CDR1 is LNHDA and CDR2 is SQIVND (reference sequence). V was clipped by 0 bases and J by 1 base; unmatched bases: 4. The CDR3 totals 16 residues. The CDR3 here is CASSIDGTGGQETQYF. The DNA of the CDR3 is TGTGCCAGTAGTATAGACGGGACAGGTGGCCAAGAGACCCAGTACTTC.

The rearrangement links TRBV2 to TRBJ2-1; 11 bases map to TRBD2. CDR1 SNHLY and CDR2 FYNNEI come from the germline V gene. J gave up 0 bases and V 5 bases, and 3 bases lay outside the gene matches. The CDR3 is 16 amino acids. In DNA form, the CDR3 reads TGTGCCAGCAGTAGACTAGCGGGGCTCTCCTACAATGAGCAGTTCTTC. As protein: CASSRLAGLSYNEQFF.

The chain has TRBV11-2 and TRBJ1-2; a possible D gene is TRBD1 (5 bases). This CDR3 comprises 14 residues. Trimming stripped 5 bases from V and 4 bases from J, with 14 bases between. Per the germline V gene, CDR1 is SGHAT and CDR2 is FQNNGV. CDR3 coding DNA: TGTGCCAGCAGCATGATCCAGGGCGTCTATGGCTACACCTTC. Residues: CASSMIQGVYGYTF.

V and J are TRBV7-8 and TRBJ2-1; perhaps TRBD2 as D (6 bases). Between the trimmed V and J ends, which lost 1 base and 3 bases, there was a span of 10 bases. The CDR3 is 15 amino acids. Germline assignment: CDR1 SGHVS and CDR2 FQNEAQ. Written as DNA, the CDR3 is TGTGCCAGCAGCTTAGAGGGACTCGGCTACAATGAGCAGTTCTTC. As protein: CASSLEGLGYNEQFF.

The gene calls are TRBV4-2 and TRBJ2-2; weak D call: TRBD2 (6 bases). V was cut by 3 bases and J by 5 bases, with 13 bases left in between. The CDR3 has 15 amino acids. Germline CDR1 and CDR2: LGHNA and YNFKEQ. The CDR3 loop reads CASSQGPGETGELFF. The CDR3 DNA is TGTGCCAGCAGCCAGGGGCCGGGAGAGACCGGGGAGCTGTTTTTT.

This chain joins TRBV5-4 and TRBJ2-7; TRBD1 matches 7 bases. The V gene end was trimmed by 4 bases and the J gene end by 7 bases; junction bases not matched to a gene: 8. The CDR3 sequence is 13 residues long. CDR1 and CDR2 from the germline V gene are SGHNT and YYREEE (reference sequence). The CDR3 loop reads CASSLPSDREQYF. The DNA of the CDR3 is TGTGCCAGCAGCCTGCCCTCGGACAGGGAGCAGTACTTC. The full variable domain, with the rest looked up from reference TRBV5-4 and TRBJ2-7, is ETGVTQSPTHLIKTRGQQVTLRCSSQSGHNTVSWYQQALGQGPQFIFQYYREEENGRGNFPPRFSGLQFPNYSSELNVNALELDDSALYLCASSLPSDREQYFGPGTRLTVT.

This chain uses TRBV4-2 with TRBJ2-1; no firm D call. V was trimmed by 4 bases and J by 7 bases, leaving 23 bases between them. The CDR3 extends over 17 amino acids. From germline, CDR1 is LGHNA and CDR2 YNFKEQ. Here the CDR3 reads CASSREDGSNLRNEQFF. The CDR3 region has the DNA TGTGCCAGCAGCCGAGAGGATGGTTCGAACCTGAGGAATGAGCAGTTCTTC.

This clone was counted once. This sequence joins TRBV28 and TRBJ1-2; 11 positions match TRBD1. CDR3 length: 19 amino acids. With 7 bases clipped from V and 1 base from J, the junction kept 17 bases outside the gene matches. Per germline, CDR1 MDHEN and CDR2 SYDVKM. CDR3 amino acids: CASKGTLGDRGRINYGYTF. The DNA for the CDR3 is TGTGCCAGCAAAGGAACTCTGGGGGACAGGGGGAGGATTAACTATGGCTACACCTTC.

The chain joins TRBV19 to TRBJ1-2; weak D call: TRBD1 (6 bases). The CDR3 contains 14 residues. V was clipped by 7 bases and J by 4 bases, with 16 bases between them. Germline-derived CDR1 and CDR2 are LNHDA and SQIVND (reference sequence). The CDR3 DNA is TGTGCCAGTACCCGGACAGATGGGGGCTATGGCTACACCTTC. Amino acid sequence: CASTRTDGGYGYTF.